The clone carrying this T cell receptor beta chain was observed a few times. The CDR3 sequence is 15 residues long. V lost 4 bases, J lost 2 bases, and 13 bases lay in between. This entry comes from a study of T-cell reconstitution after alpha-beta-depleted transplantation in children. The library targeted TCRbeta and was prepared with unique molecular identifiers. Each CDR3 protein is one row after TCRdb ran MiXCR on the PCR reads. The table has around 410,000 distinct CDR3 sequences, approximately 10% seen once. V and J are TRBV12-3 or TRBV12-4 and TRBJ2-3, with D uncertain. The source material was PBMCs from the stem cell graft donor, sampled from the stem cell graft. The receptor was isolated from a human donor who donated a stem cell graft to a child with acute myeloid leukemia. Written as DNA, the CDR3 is TGTGCCAGCAGTTCCCTTTTTCGGAACACAGATACGCAGTATTTT. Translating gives CASSSLFRNTDTQYF.